This T cell receptor (beta chain) was found in a study of cytomegalovirus exposure and HLA in healthy donors. PCR involved 60 Vbeta and 13 Jbeta primers. Profiling relied on immunoSEQ multiplex PCR, and the TCRdb table lists in-frame clones only, not all of them. The table shows roughly 77,000 clones, with about two thirds occurring only once. This CDR3 has 16 amino acids. The junction had 12 bases not matched to a gene; V was cut back by 4 bases and J by 4 bases. The V gene's germline CDR1 is SGDLS and CDR2 YYNGEE. The study, taken as a whole, reports: Per published accounts, TCR beta sequences correctly predicted the HLA-A and HLA-B alleles of most subjects.

Turning to this clone: Its antigen is unknown.

Source material: PBMCs. This receptor was taken from a woman aged 40 to 50 in good health and CMV-seropositive. The rearrangement uses TRBV9 and TRBJ1-1; 8 positions match TRBD1. This CDR3 is CASSLYPTGGGTEAFF. In DNA form, the CDR3 reads TGTGCCAGCAGCCTTTACCCCACAGGGGGGGGCACTGAAGCTTTCTTT.